Here is one T cell receptor (beta chain) with its context. What it recognizes is unknown. The sample holds other DNA sequences that translate to the same CDR3. The data were obtained in a study of T cell responses to AZD1222 COVID-19 vaccine. Second-dose intervals of approximately 4 or approximately 12 weeks were pooled. CDR1 is MDHEN, CDR2 SYDVKM, per germline. The CDR3 totals 14 residues. V lost 3 bases, J lost 0 bases, and 9 bases lay in between. Study results and caveats: Increases in Spike-specific TCR breadth and depth were seen after two AZD1222 doses.

Sequencing was performed with immunoSEQ multiplex PCR; in TCRdb, only in-frame clones are kept and a portion is missing. The sample lists some 130,000 clones, about 93% occurring once. The gene calls are TRBV28 and TRBJ2-7; D ambiguous. The sequencing here drew on peripheral blood, taken 28 days after the second AZD1222 dose. The receptor was isolated from an adult who received the AZD1222 COVID-19 vaccine. CDR3 nucleotide sequence: TGTGCCAGCAGTTTCGGGCGAGCCTCCTACGAGCAGTACTTC. Residues: CASSFGRASYEQYF.